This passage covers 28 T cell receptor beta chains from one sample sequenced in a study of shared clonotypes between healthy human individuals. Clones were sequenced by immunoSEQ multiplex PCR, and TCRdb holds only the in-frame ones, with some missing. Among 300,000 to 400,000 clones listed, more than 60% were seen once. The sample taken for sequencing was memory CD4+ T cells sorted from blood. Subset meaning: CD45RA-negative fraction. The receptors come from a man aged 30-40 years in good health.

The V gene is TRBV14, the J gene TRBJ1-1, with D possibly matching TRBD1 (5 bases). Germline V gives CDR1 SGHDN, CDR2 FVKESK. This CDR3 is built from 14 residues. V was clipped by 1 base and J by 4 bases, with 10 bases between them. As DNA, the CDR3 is TGTGCCAGCAGCCAAGCTCCTGGGGGCACTGAAGCTTTCTTT. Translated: CASSQAPGGTEAFF.

The CDR3 region is CASIGQGNQPQHF. CDR3 sequence (DNA): TGTGCCAGTATTGGACAGGGAAATCAGCCCCAGCATTTT. The genes are TRBV19 and TRBJ1-5, with 8 bases fitting TRBD1. This CDR3 is 13 amino acids long. The V segment lost 7 bases and the J segment 4 bases; nucleotides outside the gene matches: 3. CDR1 and CDR2 (germline): LNHDA, SQIVND (reference sequence). The variable domain in full, completed from reference TRBV19 and TRBJ1-5, reads DGGITQSPKYLFRKEGQNVTLSCEQNLNHDAMYWYRQDPGQGLRLIYYSQIVNDFQKGDIAEGYSVSREKKESFPLTVTSAQKNPTAFYLCASIGQGNQPQHFGDGTRLSIL.

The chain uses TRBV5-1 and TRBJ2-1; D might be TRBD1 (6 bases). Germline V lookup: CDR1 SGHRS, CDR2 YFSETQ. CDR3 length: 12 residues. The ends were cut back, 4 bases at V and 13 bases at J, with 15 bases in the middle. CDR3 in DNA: TGCGCCAGCAGCGATCCAGGGGAAATTCAGTTCTTC. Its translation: CASSDPGEIQFF.

CDR3 sequence reads: CGASLASGRPLGEQYF. The CDR3 DNA sequence: TGCGGAGCCTCTCTTGCTAGCGGGAGGCCCTTGGGGGAGCAGTACTTC. The chain couples TRBV29-1 to TRBJ2-7, with 11 positions matching TRBD2. CDR3 length: 16 residues. Germline-derived CDR1 and CDR2 are SQVTM and ANQGSEA.

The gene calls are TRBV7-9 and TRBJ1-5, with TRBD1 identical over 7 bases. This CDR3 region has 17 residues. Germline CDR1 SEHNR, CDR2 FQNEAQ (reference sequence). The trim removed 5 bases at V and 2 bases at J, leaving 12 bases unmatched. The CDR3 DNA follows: TGTGCCAGCAGCCCCTACTCAAGAACAGGGGGCAATCAGCCCCAGCATTTT. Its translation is CASSPYSRTGGNQPQHF.

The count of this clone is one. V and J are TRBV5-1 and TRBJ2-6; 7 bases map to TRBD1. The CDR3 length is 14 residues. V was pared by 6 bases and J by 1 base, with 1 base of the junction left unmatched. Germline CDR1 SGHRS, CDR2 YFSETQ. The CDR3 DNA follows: TGCGCCAGCAAGGACAGGTCTGGGGCCAACGTCCTGACTTTC. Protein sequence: CASKDRSGANVLTF.

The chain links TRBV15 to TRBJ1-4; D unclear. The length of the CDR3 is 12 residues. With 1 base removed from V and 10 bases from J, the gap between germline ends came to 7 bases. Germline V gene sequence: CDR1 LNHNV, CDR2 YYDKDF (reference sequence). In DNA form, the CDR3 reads TGTGCCACCAGCAGAGCTGTCAGAAAACTGTTTTTT. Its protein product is CATSRAVRKLFF. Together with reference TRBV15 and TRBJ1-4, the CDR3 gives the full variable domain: DAMVIQNPRYQVTQFGKPVTLSCSQTLNHNVMYWYQQKSSQAPKLLFHYYDKDFNNEADTPDNFQSRRPNTSFCFLDIRSPGLGDTAMYLCATSRAVRKLFFGSGTQLSVL.

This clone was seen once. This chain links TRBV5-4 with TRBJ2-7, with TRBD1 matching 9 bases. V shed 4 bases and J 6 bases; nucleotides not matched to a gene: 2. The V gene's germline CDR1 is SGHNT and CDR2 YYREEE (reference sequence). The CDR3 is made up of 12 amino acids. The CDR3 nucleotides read TGTGCCAGCAGCATGACAGGGGGCGAGCAGTACTTC. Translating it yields CASSMTGGEQYF.

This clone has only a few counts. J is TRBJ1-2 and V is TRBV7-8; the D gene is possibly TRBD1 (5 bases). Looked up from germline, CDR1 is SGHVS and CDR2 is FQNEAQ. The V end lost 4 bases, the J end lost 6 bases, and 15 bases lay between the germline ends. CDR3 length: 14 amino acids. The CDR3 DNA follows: TGTGCCAGCAGCTCATTGGGGGGAACTAATGGCTACACCTTC. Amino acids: CASSSLGGTNGYTF.

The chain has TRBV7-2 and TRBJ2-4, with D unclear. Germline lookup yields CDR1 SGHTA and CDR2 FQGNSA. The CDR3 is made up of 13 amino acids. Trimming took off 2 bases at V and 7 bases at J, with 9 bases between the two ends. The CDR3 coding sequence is TGTGCCAGCAGCTTATCATCGCATAACATTCAGTACTTC. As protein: CASSLSSHNIQYF.

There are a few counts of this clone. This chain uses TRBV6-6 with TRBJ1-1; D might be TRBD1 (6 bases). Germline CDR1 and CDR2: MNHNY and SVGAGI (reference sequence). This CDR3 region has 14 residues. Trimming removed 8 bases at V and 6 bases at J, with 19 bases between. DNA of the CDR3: TGTGCCAGCGTCTGGACAGCCCTGGCCTCTGAAGCTTTCTTT. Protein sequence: CASVWTALASEAFF.

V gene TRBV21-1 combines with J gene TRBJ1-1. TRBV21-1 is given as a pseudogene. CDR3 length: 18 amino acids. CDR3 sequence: CASSKEAWDDRSNTEAFF. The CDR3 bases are TGTGCCAGCAGCAAAGAGGCATGGGACGATCGGTCGAACACTGAAGCTTTCTTT.

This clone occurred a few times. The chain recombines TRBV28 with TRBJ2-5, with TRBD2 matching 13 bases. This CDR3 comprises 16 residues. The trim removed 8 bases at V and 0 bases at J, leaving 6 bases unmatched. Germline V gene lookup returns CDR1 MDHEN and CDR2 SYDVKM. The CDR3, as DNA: TGTGCCAGCGGACTAGCGGGAGCTATGTACCAAGAGACCCAGTACTTC. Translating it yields CASGLAGAMYQETQYF.

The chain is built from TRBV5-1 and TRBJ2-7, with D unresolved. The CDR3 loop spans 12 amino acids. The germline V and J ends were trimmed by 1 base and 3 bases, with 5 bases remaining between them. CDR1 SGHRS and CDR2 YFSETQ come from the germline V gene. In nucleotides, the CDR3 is TGCGCCAGCAGCTTGACTGACTACGAGCAGTACTTC. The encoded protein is CASSLTDYEQYF.

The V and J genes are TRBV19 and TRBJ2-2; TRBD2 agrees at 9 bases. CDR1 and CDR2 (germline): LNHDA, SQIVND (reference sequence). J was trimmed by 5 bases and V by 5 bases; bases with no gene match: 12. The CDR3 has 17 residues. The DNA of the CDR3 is TGTGCCAGTAGTCGGAATAGCGGGAGTTCGCGGACCGGGGAGCTGTTTTTT. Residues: CASSRNSGSSRTGELFF.

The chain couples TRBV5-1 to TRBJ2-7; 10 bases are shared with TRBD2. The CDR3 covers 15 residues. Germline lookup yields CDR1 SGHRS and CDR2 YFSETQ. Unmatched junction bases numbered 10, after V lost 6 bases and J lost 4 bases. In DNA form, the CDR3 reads TGCGCCAGCAACCCGGGTAGCGGGAGGTCGTACGAGCAGTACTTC. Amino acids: CASNPGSGRSYEQYF.

CDR3 coding DNA: TGTGCCAGCAGCTTAAGTCAGGGAACTGAAGCTTTCTTT. Amino acid sequence: CASSLSQGTEAFF. The J gene is TRBJ1-1, the V gene TRBV7-8, with a possible D match to TRBD1 (5 bases). The CDR3 is 13 amino acids. V lost 2 bases and J 5 bases, leaving 9 bases between the germline ends. CDR1 and CDR2 from the germline V gene are SGHVS and FQNEAQ.

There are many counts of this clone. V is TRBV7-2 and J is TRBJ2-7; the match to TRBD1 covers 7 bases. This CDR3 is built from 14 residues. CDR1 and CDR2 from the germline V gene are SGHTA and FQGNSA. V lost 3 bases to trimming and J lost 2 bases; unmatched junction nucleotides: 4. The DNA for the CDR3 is TGTGCCAGCAGCTTGGGGACAGAGGCCTACGAGCAGTACTTC. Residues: CASSLGTEAYEQYF.

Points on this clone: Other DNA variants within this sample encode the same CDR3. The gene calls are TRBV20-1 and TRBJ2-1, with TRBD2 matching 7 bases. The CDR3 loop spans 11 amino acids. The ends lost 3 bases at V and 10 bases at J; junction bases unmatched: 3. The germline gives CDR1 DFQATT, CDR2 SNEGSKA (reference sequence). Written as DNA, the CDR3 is TGCAGTGCTAGGGCGGGGGTCGAGCAGTTCTTC. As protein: CSARAGVEQFF.

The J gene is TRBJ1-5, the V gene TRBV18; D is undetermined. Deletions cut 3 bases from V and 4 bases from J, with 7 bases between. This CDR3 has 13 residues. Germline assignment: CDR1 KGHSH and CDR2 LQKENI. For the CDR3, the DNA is TGTGCCAGCTCACCGGTGGGGAATCAGCCCCAGCATTTT. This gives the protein CASSPVGNQPQHF.

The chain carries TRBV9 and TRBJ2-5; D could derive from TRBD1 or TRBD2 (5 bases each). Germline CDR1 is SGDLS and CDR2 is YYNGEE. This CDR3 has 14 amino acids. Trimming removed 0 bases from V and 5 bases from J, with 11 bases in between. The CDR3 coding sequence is TGTGCCAGCAGCGTAGATGGGGGAGTGGAGACCCAGTACTTC. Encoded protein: CASSVDGGVETQYF.

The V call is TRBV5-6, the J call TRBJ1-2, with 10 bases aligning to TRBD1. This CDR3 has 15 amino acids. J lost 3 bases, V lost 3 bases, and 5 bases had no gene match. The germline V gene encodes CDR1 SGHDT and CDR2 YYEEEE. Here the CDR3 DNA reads TGTGCCAGCAGCTCGGGGACAGGGGCTTACTATGGCTACACCTTC. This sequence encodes CASSSGTGAYYGYTF.

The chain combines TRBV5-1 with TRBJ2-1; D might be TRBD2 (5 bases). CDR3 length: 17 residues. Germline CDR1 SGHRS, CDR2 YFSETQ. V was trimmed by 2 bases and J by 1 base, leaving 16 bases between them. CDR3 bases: TGCGCCAGCAGCTTCCAAACGGGTGGGAGTTCCTACAATGAGCAGTTCTTC. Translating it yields CASSFQTGGSSYNEQFF.

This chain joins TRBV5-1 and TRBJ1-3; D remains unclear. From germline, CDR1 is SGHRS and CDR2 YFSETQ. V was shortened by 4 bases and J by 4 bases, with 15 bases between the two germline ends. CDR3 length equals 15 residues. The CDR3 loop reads CASSPQTSGGNTIYF. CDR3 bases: TGCGCCAGCAGCCCTCAAACGTCCGGGGGAAACACCATATATTTT.

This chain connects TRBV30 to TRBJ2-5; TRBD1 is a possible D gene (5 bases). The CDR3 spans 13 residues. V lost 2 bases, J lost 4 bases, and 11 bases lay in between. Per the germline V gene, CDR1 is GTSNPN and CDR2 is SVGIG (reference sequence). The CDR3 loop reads CAWSTQGTETQYF. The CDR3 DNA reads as TGTGCCTGGAGTACCCAGGGAACAGAGACCCAGTACTTC.

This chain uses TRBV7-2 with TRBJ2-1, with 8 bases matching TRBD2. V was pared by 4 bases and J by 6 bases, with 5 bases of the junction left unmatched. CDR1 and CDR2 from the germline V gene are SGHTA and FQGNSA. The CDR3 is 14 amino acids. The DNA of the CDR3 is TGTGCCAGCAGCTCCAGCGGGAGTTTCAATGAGCAGTTCTTC. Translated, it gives CASSSSGSFNEQFF.

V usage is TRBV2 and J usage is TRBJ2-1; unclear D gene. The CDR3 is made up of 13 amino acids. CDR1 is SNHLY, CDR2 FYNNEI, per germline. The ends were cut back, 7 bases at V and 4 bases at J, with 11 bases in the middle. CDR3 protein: CASTARLYNEQFF. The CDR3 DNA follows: TGTGCCAGCACCGCTAGGCTTTACAATGAGCAGTTCTTC.

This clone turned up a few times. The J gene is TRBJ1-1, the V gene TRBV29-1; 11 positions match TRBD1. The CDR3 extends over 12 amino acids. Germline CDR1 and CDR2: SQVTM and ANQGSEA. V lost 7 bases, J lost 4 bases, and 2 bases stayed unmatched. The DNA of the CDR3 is TGCAGCGCAGGACAGGGGGCCACTGAAGCTTTCTTT. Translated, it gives CSAGQGATEAFF.